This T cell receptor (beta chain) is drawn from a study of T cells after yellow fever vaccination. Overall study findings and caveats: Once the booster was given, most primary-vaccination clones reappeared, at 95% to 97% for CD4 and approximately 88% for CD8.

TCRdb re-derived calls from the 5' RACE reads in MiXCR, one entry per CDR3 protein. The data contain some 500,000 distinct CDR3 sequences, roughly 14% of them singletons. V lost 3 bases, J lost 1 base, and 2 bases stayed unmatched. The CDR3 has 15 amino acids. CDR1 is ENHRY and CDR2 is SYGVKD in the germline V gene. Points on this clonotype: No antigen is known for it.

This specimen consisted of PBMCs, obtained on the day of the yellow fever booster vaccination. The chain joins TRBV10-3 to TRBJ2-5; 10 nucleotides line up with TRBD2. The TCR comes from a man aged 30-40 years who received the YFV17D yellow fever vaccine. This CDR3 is CAISESSGGQETQYF. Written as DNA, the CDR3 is TGTGCCATCAGTGAATCTAGCGGGGGCCAAGAGACCCAGTACTTC.